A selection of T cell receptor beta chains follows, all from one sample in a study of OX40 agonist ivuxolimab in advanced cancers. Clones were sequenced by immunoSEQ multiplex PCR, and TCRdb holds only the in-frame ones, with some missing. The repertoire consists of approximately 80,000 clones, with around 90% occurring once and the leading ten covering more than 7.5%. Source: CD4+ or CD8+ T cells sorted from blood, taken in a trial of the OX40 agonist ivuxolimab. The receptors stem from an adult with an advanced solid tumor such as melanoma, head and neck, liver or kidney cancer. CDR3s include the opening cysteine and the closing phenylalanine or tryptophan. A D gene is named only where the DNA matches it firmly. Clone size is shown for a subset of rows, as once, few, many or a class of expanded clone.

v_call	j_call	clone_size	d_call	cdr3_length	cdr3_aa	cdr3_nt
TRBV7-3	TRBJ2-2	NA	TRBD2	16	CASSQTPPREAGELFF	TGTGCCAGCAGCCAAACCCCCCCGCGGGAGGCCGGGGAGCTGTTTTTT
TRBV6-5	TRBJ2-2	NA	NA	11	CASGRWGELFF	TGTGCCAGCGGGCGGTGGGGGGAGCTGTTTTTT
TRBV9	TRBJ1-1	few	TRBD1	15	CASSEGQARNTEAFF	TGTGCCAGCAGCGAGGGACAGGCCCGAAACACTGAAGCTTTCTTT
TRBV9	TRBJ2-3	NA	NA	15	CASSVAAFSTDTQYF	TGTGCCAGCAGCGTAGCGGCCTTTAGCACAGATACGCAGTATTTT
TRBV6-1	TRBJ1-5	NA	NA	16	CASSVWAGEGNQPQHF	TGTGCCAGCAGTGTATGGGCAGGGGAAGGCAATCAGCCCCAGCATTTT
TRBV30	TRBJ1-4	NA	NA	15	CAWSTQTTPYEKLFF	TGTGCCTGGAGTACCCAGACCACACCGTATGAAAAACTGTTTTTT
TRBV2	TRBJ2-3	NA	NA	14	CASSPEVSTDTQYF	TGTGCCAGCAGCCCCGAGGTGAGCACAGATACGCAGTATTTT
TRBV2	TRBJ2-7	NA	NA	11	CASSEVYEQYF	TGTGCCAGCAGTGAAGTATACGAGCAGTACTTC
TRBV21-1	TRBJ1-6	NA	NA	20	CASSKVQLPLGACHNSPLHF	TGTGCCAGCAGCAAAGTCCAGCTTCCCCTGGGGGCTTGCCATAATTCACCCCTCCACTTT
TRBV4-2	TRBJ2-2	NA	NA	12	CAIITNTGELFF	TGTGCCATTATAACGAACACCGGGGAGCTGTTTTTT
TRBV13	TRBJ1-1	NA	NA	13	CASSSRTNTEAFF	TGTGCCAGCAGCTCCCGGACGAACACTGAAGCTTTCTTT
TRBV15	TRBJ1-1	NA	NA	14	CATVTRGARTEAFF	TGTGCCACAGTCACACGGGGCGCTCGCACTGAAGCTTTCTTT
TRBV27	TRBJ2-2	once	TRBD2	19	CASSLELAGGKTNTGELFF	TGTGCCAGCAGTTTAGAGCTAGCGGGGGGGAAAACGAACACCGGGGAGCTGTTTTTT
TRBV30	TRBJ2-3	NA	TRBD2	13	CAWTSGRKDTQYF	TGTGCCTGGACTAGCGGGAGGAAAGATACGCAGTATTTT
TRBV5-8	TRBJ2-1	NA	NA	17	CASSLGGTKSSYNEQFF	TGTGCCAGCAGCTTGGGGGGAACCAAGAGCTCCTACAATGAGCAGTTCTTC
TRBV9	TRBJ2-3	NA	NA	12	CASSGVQDTQYF	TGTGCCAGCAGCGGGGTCCAAGATACGCAGTATTTT
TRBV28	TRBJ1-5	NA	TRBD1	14	CASSFLQGKQPQHF	TGTGCCAGCAGTTTCTTACAGGGGAAACAGCCCCAGCATTTT
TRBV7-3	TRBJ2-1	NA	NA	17	CASSPFGGTDSYNEQFF	TGTGCCAGCAGCCCGTTTGGAGGGACAGATAGCTACAATGAGCAGTTCTTC
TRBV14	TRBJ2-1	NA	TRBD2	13	CASSHGMGGEQFF	TGTGCCAGCAGCCACGGTATGGGGGGGGAGCAGTTCTTC
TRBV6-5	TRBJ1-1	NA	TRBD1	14	CASSYTQGVGEAFF	TGTGCCAGCAGTTACACTCAGGGGGTAGGTGAAGCTTTCTTT
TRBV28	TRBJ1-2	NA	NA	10	CASSRYGYTF	TGTGCCAGCAGTCGCTATGGCTACACCTTC
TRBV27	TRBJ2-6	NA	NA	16	CASSYDPLSGANVLTF	TGTGCCAGCAGTTACGACCCCCTCTCTGGGGCCAACGTCCTGACTTTC
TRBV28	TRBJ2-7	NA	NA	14	CASSLQGGSYEQYF	TGTGCCAGCAGTTTACAGGGGGGGTCCTACGAGCAGTACTTC
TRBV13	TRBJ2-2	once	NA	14	CASSLGQGSGELFF	TGTGCCAGCAGCTTAGGCCAGGGATCCGGGGAGCTGTTTTTT
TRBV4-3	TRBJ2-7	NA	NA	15	CASSPYLGTSYEQYF	TGCGCCAGCAGCCCTTACCTAGGGACCTCCTACGAGCAGTACTTC
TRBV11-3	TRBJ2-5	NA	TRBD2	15	CASSSEREGQETQYF	TGTGCCAGCAGCTCAGAGCGGGAGGGCCAAGAGACCCAGTACTTC
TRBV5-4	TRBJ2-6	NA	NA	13	CASSLAGANVLTF	TGTGCCAGCAGCTTGGCGGGGGCCAACGTCCTGACTTTC
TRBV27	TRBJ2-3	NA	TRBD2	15	CASSLGLGVTDTQYF	TGTGCCAGCAGTTTGGGACTAGGTGTCACAGATACGCAGTATTTT
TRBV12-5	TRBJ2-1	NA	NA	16	CASGSAGTLDYNEQFF	TGTGCTAGTGGTTCTGCCGGGACTCTCGACTACAATGAGCAGTTCTTC
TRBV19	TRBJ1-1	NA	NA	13	CASSITLNTEAFF	TGTGCCAGTAGTATTACACTGAACACTGAAGCTTTCTTT
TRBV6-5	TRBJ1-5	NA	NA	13	CASRLYSNQPQHF	TGTGCCAGCAGGTTGTATAGCAATCAGCCCCAGCATTTT
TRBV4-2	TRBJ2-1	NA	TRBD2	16	CASSQVERGGRDEQFF	TGTGCCAGCAGCCAAGTCGAGCGGGGGGGCCGAGATGAGCAGTTCTTC
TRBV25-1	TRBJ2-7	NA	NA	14	CASSQSDIPYEQYF	TGTGCCAGCAGCCAATCCGACATTCCCTACGAGCAGTACTTC
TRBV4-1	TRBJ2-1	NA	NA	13	CASSQNPYNEQFF	TGCGCCAGCAGCCAAAACCCCTACAATGAGCAGTTCTTC
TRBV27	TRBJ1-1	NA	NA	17	CASSFSPWGGMNTEAFF	TGTGCCAGCAGTTTCTCCCCTTGGGGGGGGATGAACACTGAAGCTTTCTTT